This T cell receptor (beta chain) was recovered during a study of T cells expressing NK-cell markers. Findings of the study overall: The CD3+CD56-NKG2C+ fraction was also led by these clonotypes in several donors.

As concerns this clonotype: Its matching antigen is unknown.

From germline, CDR1 is MNHNS and CDR2 SASEGT. There are 14 residues in the CDR3. In generating TCR beta cDNA, 5'RACE template switching with UMIs was used. TCRdb reworked the 5' RACE reads into one entry per CDR3 protein, no DNA. In total, the table holds a few hundred thousand distinct CDR3 sequences. Sequencing input: blood T cells: a sorted CD56 or NKG2C T cell subset, CD4+ or CD8+ T cells, or bulk PBMC T cells (not recorded which). The rearrangement uses TRBV6-1 and TRBJ1-2; TCRdb reports TRBD1, a call that lacks DNA to check it against. The source of this sequence is a man between 18 and 69 years old in good health. CDR3 loop: CASSAGQGLGDYTF.